In this sample, the clone carrying this T cell receptor (beta chain) turned up once. The antigen remains unidentified. Data came from immunoSEQ multiplex PCR; TCRdb stores just in-frame clones and leaves some out. The repertoire holds over 35,000 clones, with more than 75% as singletons. CDR1 and CDR2 from the germline V gene are SQVTM and ANQGSEA. The V and J ends lost 7 bases and 0 bases respectively, with 12 bases between them. This CDR3 contains 14 residues. The entry originates in a study of OX40 agonist ivuxolimab in advanced cancers. Study findings and constraints: Both CD4+ and CD8+ T cell populations in blood had undergone clonal expansion by week 6 at 0.1 to 3.0 mg/kg.

This specimen was CD4+ or CD8+ T cells sorted from blood, taken in a trial of the OX40 agonist ivuxolimab. The chain combines TRBV29-1 with TRBJ1-4; D gene ambiguous. The sequence derives from an adult with an advanced solid tumor such as melanoma, head and neck, liver or kidney cancer. The DNA of the CDR3 is TGCAGCGCATTGCTGGGATCAACTAATGAAAAACTGTTTTTT. It is translated as CSALLGSTNEKLFF.